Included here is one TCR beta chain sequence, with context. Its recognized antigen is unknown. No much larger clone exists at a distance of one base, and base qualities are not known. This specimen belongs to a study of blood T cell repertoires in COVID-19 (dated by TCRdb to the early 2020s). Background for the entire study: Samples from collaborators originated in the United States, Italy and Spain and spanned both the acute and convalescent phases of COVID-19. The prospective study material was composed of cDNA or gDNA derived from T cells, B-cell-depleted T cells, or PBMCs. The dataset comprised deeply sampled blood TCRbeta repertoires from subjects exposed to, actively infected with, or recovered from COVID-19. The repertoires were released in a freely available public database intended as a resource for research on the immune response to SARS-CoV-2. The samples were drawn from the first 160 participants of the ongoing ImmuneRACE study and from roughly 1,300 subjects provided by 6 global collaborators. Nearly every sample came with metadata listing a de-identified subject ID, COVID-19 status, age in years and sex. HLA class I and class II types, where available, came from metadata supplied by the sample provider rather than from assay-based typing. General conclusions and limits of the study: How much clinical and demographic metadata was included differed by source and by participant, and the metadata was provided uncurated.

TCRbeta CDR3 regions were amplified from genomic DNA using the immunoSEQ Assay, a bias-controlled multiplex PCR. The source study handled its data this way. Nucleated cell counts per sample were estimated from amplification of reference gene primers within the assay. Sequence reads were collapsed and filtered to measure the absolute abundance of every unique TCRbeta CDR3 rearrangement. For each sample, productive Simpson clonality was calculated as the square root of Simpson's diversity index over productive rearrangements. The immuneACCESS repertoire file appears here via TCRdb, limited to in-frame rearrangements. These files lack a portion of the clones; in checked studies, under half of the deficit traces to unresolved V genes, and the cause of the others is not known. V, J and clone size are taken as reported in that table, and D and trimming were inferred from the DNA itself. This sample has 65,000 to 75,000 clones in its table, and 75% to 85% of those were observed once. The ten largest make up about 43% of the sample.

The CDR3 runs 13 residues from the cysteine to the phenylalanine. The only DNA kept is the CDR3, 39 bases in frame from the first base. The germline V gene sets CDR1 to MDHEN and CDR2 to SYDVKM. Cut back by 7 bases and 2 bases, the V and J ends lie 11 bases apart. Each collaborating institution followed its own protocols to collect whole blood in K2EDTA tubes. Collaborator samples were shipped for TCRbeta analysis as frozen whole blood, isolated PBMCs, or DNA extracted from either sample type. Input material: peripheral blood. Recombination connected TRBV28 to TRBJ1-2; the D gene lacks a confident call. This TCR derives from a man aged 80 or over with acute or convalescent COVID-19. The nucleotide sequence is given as TGTGCCAGCACCTTGGACTCGAACTATGGCTACACCTTC. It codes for CASTLDSNYGYTF.